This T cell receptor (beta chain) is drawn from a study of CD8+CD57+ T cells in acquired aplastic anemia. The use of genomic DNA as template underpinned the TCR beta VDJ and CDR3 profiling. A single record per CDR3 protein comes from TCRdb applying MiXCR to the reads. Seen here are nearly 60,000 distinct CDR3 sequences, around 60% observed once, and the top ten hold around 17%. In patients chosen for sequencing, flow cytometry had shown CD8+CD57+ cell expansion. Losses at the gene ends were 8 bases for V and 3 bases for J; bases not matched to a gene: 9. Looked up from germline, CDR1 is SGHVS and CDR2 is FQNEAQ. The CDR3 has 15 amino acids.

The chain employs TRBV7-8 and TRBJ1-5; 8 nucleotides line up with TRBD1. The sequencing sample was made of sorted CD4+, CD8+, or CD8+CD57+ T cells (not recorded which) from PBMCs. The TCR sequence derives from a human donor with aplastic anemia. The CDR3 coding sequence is TGTGCCAGCGGCAATTCACAGGGGGTCAATCAGCCCCAGCATTTT. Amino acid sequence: CASGNSQGVNQPQHF.